The present T cell receptor (beta chain) was sequenced within a study of blood T cell repertoires in COVID-19. The CDR3 is 16 amino acids. With V trimmed by 3 bases and J by 8 bases, 9 bases remained unmatched. The germline gives CDR1 MNHEY, CDR2 SVGAGI. The table lists this clone with a few counts. Original processing methods: Amplifying reference gene primers gave estimates of nucleated cell counts. Profiled with immunoSEQ multiplex PCR; TCRdb holds only in-frame clones, not every one. V and J calls and clone size are as listed in that table; D and trimming were resolved from the DNA. The sample includes 230,000 or so clones, roughly 84% of them seen just once.

This TCR came from a man in his forties who had recovered from COVID-19. The rearrangement joins TRBV6-5 to TRBJ1-6, with TRBD1 matching over 8 bases. Material for sequencing was peripheral blood. The DNA for the CDR3 is TGTGCCAGCAGTTATAGGCCGGACAGGGAAGATTCACCCCTCCACTTT. It is translated as CASSYRPDREDSPLHF.